This T cell receptor beta chain was captured in a study of cytomegalovirus exposure and HLA in healthy donors. With 60 Vbeta and 13 Jbeta primers, the PCR was carried out. Measured with immunoSEQ multiplex PCR; TCRdb has only the in-frame clones, and not every one. The sample data list 56,000 or so clones. The V gene's germline CDR1 is SGHTA and CDR2 FQGNSA. CDR3 length: 12 residues. The ends were cut back, 1 base at V and 6 bases at J, with 5 bases in the middle. Concerning this clone itself: The antigen is not known.

Study observations and caveats: With high specificity and sensitivity, the classifier reportedly diagnosed cytomegalovirus status.

This TCR came from a man aged 35-49 years in good health and CMV-seropositive. The sequenced sample was PBMCs. The V and J genes are TRBV7-2 and TRBJ2-3; no reliable D call. The CDR3 loop is CASSLDMDTQYF. The CDR3 nucleotides are TGTGCCAGCAGCTTAGATATGGATACGCAGTATTTT.